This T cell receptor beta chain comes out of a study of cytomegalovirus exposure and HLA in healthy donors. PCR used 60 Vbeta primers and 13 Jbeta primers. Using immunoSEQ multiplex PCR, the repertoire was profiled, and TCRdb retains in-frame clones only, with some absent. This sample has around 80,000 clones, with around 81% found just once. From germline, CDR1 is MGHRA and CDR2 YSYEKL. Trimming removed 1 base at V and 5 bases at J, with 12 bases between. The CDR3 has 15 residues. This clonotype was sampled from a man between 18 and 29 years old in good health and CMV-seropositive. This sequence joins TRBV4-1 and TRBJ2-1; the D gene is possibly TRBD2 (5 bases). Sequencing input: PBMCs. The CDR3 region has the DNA TGCGCCAGCAGCCAAGTCGGGAAGGCGGACAATGAGCAGTTCTTC. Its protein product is CASSQVGKADNEQFF.